Below are 3 T cell receptor beta chains sequenced from a single sample in a study of T cell responses to AZD1222 COVID-19 vaccine. Method: immunoSEQ multiplex PCR; TCRdb's copy keeps in-frame clones and lacks some. The data contain roughly 100,000 clones, over 75% of them seen just once; the ten biggest clones take up approximately 20%. The specimen comprised peripheral blood, sampled on day 0 of AZD1222 vaccination. These receptors were collected from an adult in good health.

A single count supports this clone. This chain connects TRBV10-3 to TRBJ2-1, with 14 positions matching TRBD2. CDR3 length: 18 residues. Germline V lookup: CDR1 ENHRY, CDR2 SYGVKD. V dropped 4 bases and J dropped 2; count of bases not matched to a gene: 7. The CDR3 DNA is TGTGCCATCAGTGCGGGACTAGCGGGAGCGGAAACCTACAATGAGCAGTTCTTC. This codes for CAISAGLAGAETYNEQFF.

The chain has TRBV9 and TRBJ1-1; D is undetermined. V lost 3 bases and J 4 bases, leaving 13 bases between the germline ends. From germline, CDR1 is SGDLS and CDR2 YYNGEE. The CDR3 is 14 residues long. The DNA for the CDR3 is TGTGCCAGCAGCGGACTAGGAATGGGCACTGAAGCTTTCTTT. It encodes CASSGLGMGTEAFF.

In the case of this clone: This likely stems from a read error, as it lies one base from a far larger clone. J is TRBJ2-2 and V is TRBV9; D is unclear. The germline gives CDR1 SGDLS, CDR2 YYNGEE. V lost 4 bases and J 3 bases, leaving 4 bases between the germline ends. CDR3 length equals 12 residues. CDR3 DNA: TGTGCCAGCAGCCCCCACACCGGGGAGCTGTTTTTT. It is translated as CASSPHTGELFF.